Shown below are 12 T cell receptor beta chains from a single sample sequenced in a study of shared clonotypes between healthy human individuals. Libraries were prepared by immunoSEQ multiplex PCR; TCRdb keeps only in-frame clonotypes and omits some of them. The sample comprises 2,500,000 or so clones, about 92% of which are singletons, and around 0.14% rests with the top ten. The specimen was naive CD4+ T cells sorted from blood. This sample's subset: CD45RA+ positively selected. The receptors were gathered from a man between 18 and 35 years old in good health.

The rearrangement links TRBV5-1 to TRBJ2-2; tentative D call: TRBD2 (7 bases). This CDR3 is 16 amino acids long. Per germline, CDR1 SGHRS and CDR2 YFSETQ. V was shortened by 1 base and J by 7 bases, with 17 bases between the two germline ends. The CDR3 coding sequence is TGCGCCAGCAGCTTGCAGTTAACGGGGGGCCACGGGGAGCTGTTTTTT. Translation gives CASSLQLTGGHGELFF. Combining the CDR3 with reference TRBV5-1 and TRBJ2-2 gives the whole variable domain KAGVTQTPRYLIKTRGQQVTLSCSPISGHRSVSWYQQTPGQGLQFLFEYFSETQRNKGNFPGRFSGRQFSNSRSEMNVSTLELGDSALYLCASSLQLTGGHGELFFGEGSRLTVL.

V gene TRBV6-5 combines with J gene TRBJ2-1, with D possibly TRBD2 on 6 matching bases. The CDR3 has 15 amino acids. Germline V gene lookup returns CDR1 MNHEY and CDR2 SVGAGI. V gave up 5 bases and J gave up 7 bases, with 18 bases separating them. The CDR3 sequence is CASSPDYRSWNEQFF. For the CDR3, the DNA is TGTGCCAGCAGTCCGGACTACCGATCATGGAATGAGCAGTTCTTC.

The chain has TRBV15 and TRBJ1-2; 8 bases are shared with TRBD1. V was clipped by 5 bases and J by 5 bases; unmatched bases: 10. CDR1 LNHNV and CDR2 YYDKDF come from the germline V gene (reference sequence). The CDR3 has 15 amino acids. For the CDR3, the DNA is TGTGCCACCAGCCAGGACAGGGTGCTCCGGTATGGCTACACCTTC. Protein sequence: CATSQDRVLRYGYTF.

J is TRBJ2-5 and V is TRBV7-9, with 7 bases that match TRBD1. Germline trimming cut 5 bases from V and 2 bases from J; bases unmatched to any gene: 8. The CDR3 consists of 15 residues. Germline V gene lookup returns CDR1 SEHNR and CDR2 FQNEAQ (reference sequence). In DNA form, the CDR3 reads TGTGCCAGCAGCCTCCGCCGGACAGGTCAAGAGACCCAGTACTTC. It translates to CASSLRRTGQETQYF.

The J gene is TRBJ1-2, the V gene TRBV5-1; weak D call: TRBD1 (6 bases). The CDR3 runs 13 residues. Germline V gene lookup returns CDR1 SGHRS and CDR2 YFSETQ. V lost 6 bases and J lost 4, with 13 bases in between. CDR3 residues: CASTPDRSYGYTF. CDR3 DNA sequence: TGCGCCAGCACCCCGGACAGATCCTATGGCTACACCTTC.

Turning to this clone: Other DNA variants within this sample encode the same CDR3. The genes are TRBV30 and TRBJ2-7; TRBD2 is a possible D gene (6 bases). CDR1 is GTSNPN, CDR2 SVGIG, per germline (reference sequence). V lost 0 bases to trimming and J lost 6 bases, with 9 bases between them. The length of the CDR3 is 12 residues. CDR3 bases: TGTGCCTGGAGTGTCACCGGGAGCGAGCAGTACTTC. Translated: CAWSVTGSEQYF.

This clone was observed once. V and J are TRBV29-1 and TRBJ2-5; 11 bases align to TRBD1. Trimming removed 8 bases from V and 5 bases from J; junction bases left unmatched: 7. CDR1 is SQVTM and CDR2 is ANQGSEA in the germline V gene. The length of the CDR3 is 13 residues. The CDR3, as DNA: TGCAGCCACGGACAGGGGGCTGTGGAGACCCAGTACTTC. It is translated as CSHGQGAVETQYF.

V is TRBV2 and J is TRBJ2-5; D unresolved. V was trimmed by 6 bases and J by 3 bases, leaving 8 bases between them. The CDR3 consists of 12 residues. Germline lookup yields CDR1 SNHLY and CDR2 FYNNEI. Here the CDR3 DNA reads TGTGCCAGCAGGGGCTTTGAAGAGACCCAGTACTTC. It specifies CASRGFEETQYF.

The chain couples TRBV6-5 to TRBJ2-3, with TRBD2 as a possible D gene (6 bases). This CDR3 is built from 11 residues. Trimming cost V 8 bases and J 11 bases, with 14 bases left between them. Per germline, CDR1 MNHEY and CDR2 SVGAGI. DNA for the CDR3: TGTGCCAGCGCTACAGCGGGTGGGCAGTATTTT. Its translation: CASATAGGQYF.

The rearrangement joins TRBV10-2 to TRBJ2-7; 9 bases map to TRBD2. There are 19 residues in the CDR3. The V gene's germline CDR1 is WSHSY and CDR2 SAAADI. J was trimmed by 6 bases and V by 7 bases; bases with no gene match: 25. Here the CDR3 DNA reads TGCGCCAGCACCCATGGGGAGGCCAGTAGACGACTAGCGGTCCGCGAGCAGTACTTC. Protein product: CASTHGEASRRLAVREQYF.

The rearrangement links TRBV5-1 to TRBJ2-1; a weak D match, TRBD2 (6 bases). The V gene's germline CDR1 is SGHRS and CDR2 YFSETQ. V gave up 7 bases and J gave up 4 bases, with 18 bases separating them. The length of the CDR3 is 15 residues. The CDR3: CASQVPGAFYNEQFF. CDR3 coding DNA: TGCGCCAGCCAAGTCCCGGGAGCCTTTTACAATGAGCAGTTCTTC.

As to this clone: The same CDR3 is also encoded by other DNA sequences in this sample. CDR3 DNA: TGCGCCAGCAGCTTGCAGCGCAACACTGAAGCTTTCTTT. It is translated as CASSLQRNTEAFF. The V call is TRBV5-1, the J call TRBJ1-1; D uncertain. The CDR3 is 13 residues long. The germline V gene encodes CDR1 SGHRS and CDR2 YFSETQ. V lost 1 base, J lost 2 bases, and 6 bases lay in between.